The 4 T cell receptor beta chains reported below all come from one sample, sequenced in a study of T cells after yellow fever vaccination. TCRdb re-called the 5' RACE reads with MiXCR, one entry per CDR3 protein. The top ten hold over 25% of the sample, which has some 110,000 distinct CDR3 sequences, roughly 8.9% seen once. Specimen: CD8+ T cells sorted from PBMCs, collected 45 days after the yellow fever booster vaccination. The source of these receptors is a young man who received the YFV17D yellow fever vaccine.

This clonotype has only a few counts. The chain joins TRBV10-2 to TRBJ2-3, with 9 nucleotides matching TRBD2. In germline, CDR1 is WSHSY, CDR2 SAAADI. The ends lost 3 bases at V and 7 bases at J; junction bases unmatched: 8. The CDR3 contains 15 residues. In DNA form, the CDR3 reads TGCGCCAGCAGTGATGCGCGGGAGGGTTTATATACGCAGTATTTT. It codes for CASSDAREGLYTQYF.

This clonotype was recorded at least ten times. The J gene is TRBJ2-3, the V gene TRBV10-2; D gene unclear. The CDR3 contains 12 residues. Germline V gives CDR1 WSHSY, CDR2 SAAADI. Trimming cost V 6 bases and J 6 bases, with 10 bases left between them. The CDR3 bases are TGCGCCAGCAGAAGTCCCGGGGATACGCAGTATTTT. Translation: CASRSPGDTQYF.

The chain links TRBV3-1 to TRBJ2-7, with D uncertain. Trimming took off 1 base at V and 6 bases at J, with 7 bases between the two ends. Germline V gene sequence: CDR1 LGHDT, CDR2 YNNKEL (reference sequence). This CDR3 is built from 12 residues. For the CDR3, the DNA is TGTGCCAGCAGCCAAGTCGACCTCGAGCAGTACTTC. It yields the protein CASSQVDLEQYF.

The sample holds a few counts of this clonotype. The CDR3 reads CASSARTLAGGPNEQYF. In DNA, the CDR3 is TGTGCCAGCAGCGCCCGCACGCTAGCGGGAGGGCCGAACGAGCAGTACTTC. The chain is built from TRBV7-2 and TRBJ2-7; 12 nucleotides line up with TRBD2. The J segment lost 5 bases and the V segment lost 5 bases, leaving 13 bases of the junction unmatched. The CDR3 loop spans 17 amino acids. Germline CDR1 is SGHTA and CDR2 is FQGNSA.